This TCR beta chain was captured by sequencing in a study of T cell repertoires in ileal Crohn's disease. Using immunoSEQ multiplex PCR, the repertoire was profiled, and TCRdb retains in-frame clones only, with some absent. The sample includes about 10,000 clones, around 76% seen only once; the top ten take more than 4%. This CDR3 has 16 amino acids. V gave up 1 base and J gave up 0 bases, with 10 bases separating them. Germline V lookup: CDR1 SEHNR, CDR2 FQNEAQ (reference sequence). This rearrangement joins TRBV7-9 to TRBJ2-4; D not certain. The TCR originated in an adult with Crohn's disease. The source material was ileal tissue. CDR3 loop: CASSLGGQIAKNIQYF. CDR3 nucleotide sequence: TGTGCCAGCAGCTTAGGCGGCCAGATAGCCAAAAACATTCAGTACTTC.